By its share, the clone carrying this T cell receptor beta chain is medium-sized. Its antigen is still unknown. The repertoire was sequenced with immunoSEQ multiplex PCR; TCRdb's copy has only in-frame clones and lacks some. The sample lists about 2,900 clones, less than 25% occurring once. This entry belongs to a study of sequential checkpoint blockade in melanoma. Treatment of the sample: randomized to nivolumab then ipilimumab (arm A) or the reverse (arm B). Germline trimming cut 0 bases from V and 1 base from J; bases unmatched to any gene: 4. The CDR3 runs 16 residues. Germline V CDR1 and CDR2: SGDLS, YYNGEE. Study-wide results and caveats: T-cell fraction and clonality followed PD-L1 and CD8+ counts, not mutational load.

The chain couples TRBV9 to TRBJ2-1; TRBD2 matches 7 bases. The source material was tumor tissue (inferred from file names), sampled from a patient given nivolumab and ipilimumab in sequence. The receptor comes from a human donor with melanoma. The DNA of the CDR3 is TGTGCCAGCAGCGTAGCGAGCGGGGTTTCCTACAATGAGCAGTTCTTC. Translation: CASSVASGVSYNEQFF.